This passage covers 29 T cell receptor beta chains from one sample sequenced in a study of identical twins. TCRdb passed the 5' RACE reads through MiXCR, listing each CDR3 protein once. The data contain around 500,000 distinct CDR3 sequences, 14% of them singletons. These data were likewise used in another study, on yellow fever vaccine responses in identical twins.

The specimen was CD4+ T cells sorted from blood. These receptors were taken from a woman between 18 and 30 years old in good health.

This clonotype was counted a few times. The rearrangement joins TRBV7-3 to TRBJ2-3, with D hard to call. Looked up from germline, CDR1 is SGHTA and CDR2 is FQGTGA. V was pared by 0 bases and J by 6 bases, with 7 bases between. The length of the CDR3 is 13 residues. The CDR3 bases are TGTGCCAGCAGCTTAACGTTCCGGGATACGCAGTATTTT. Its protein is CASSLTFRDTQYF.

V gene TRBV6-2 or TRBV6-3 combines with J gene TRBJ2-1; 12 bases agree with TRBD2. The CDR3 totals 14 residues. Germline-derived CDR1 and CDR2 are MNHEY and SVGEGT. The ends lost 7 bases at V and 7 bases at J; junction bases unmatched: 5. CDR3 nucleotides: TGTGCCAGCAAGGGACTAGCGGGCCCTAATGAGCAGTTCTTC. This encodes CASKGLAGPNEQFF.

The chain employs TRBV5-1 and TRBJ2-1; possibly TRBD1 for D (6 bases). Looked up from germline, CDR1 is SGHRS and CDR2 is YFSETQ. V lost 2 bases, J lost 7 bases, and 10 bases lay in between. CDR3 length: 13 residues. CDR3 DNA sequence: TGCGCCAGCAGCTTTCGGGACATTAATGAGCAGTTCTTC. Translating it yields CASSFRDINEQFF.

In its sample, this clonotype was seen many times. V usage is TRBV12-3 or TRBV12-4 and J usage is TRBJ2-7, with 7 nucleotides matching TRBD2. The CDR3 runs to 14 residues. With 1 base clipped from V and 6 bases from J, the junction kept 6 bases outside the gene matches. In DNA form, the CDR3 reads TGTGCCAGCAGTTTAGATGCGGGAGCGGGCGAGCAGTACTTC. Amino acids: CASSLDAGAGEQYF.

In its sample, this clonotype was seen a few times. J is TRBJ2-3 and V is TRBV5-1, with no clear D. From germline, CDR1 is SGHRS and CDR2 YFSETQ. The V end was cut by 6 bases, the J end by 1 base, with 15 bases between. The CDR3 is made up of 15 amino acids. As DNA, the CDR3 is TGCGCCAGCAATTCCCGAGGCACAGGCACAGATACGCAGTATTTT. Translated: CASNSRGTGTDTQYF.

This clonotype was recorded many times. CDR3 sequence reads: CSVELEGRRTGELFF. The DNA for the CDR3 is TGCAGCGTTGAATTGGAGGGAAGGCGAACCGGGGAGCTGTTTTTT. The J gene is TRBJ2-2, the V gene TRBV29-1; D may be TRBD2 (6 bases). The V end lost 2 bases, the J end lost 5 bases, and 15 bases lay between the germline ends. Germline lookup yields CDR1 SQVTM and CDR2 ANQGSEA. The CDR3 runs 15 residues.

The chain is built from TRBV7-8 and TRBJ2-1, with 9 bases aligning to TRBD2. Germline trimming cut 0 bases from V and 10 bases from J; bases unmatched to any gene: 7. Germline V lookup: CDR1 SGHVS, CDR2 FQNEAQ. The CDR3 loop spans 15 amino acids. CDR3 sequence: CASSLAGGGGMEQFF. The CDR3 bases are TGTGCCAGCAGCTTAGCGGGCGGGGGGGGTATGGAGCAGTTCTTC.

This clonotype turned up a few times. This chain links TRBV20-1 with TRBJ2-3, with TRBD2 matching 8 bases. CDR3 length: 17 residues. The junction had 11 bases not matched to a gene; V was cut back by 1 base and J by 2 bases. Germline V CDR1 and CDR2: DFQATT, SNEGSKA (reference sequence). In DNA, the CDR3 is TGCAGTGCTAGAGGCTGGGGGGGGCGGGAGGACACAGATACGCAGTATTTT. Translating gives CSARGWGGREDTDTQYF.

There are a few counts of this clonotype. The chain has TRBV5-1 and TRBJ2-1; 9 nucleotides line up with TRBD2. V trimming: 0 bases; J trimming: 3 bases; junction bases outside the gene matches: 1. This CDR3 region has 15 residues. Germline V gene data show CDR1 as SGHRS and CDR2 as YFSETQ. In nucleotides, the CDR3 is TGCGCCAGCAGCTTGGCTAGCGGGGTCTACAATGAGCAGTTCTTC. Protein: CASSLASGVYNEQFF.

On this clonotype: Its ends do not fully match the called genes, so a read error is possible. This chain uses TRBV6-6 with TRBJ1-5; D unresolved. CDR3 length: 12 residues. Germline CDR1 is MNHNY and CDR2 is SVGAGI (reference sequence). The CDR3 here is CAGSTEGQPQHF. The CDR3 nucleotides read TGTGCCGGCAGTACCGAGGGACAGCCCCAGCATTTT.

The chain links TRBV7-2 to TRBJ2-1; D may be TRBD2 (6 bases). The CDR3 extends over 15 amino acids. From germline, CDR1 is SGHTA and CDR2 FQGNSA. The V and J ends lost 2 bases and 5 bases respectively, with 13 bases between them. The CDR3 nucleotides are TGTGCCAGCAGCTTAATGGGGAGGTTGCACAATGAGCAGTTCTTC. Its translation: CASSLMGRLHNEQFF.

The genes are TRBV27 and TRBJ2-7; 8 bases agree with TRBD1. V lost 4 bases and J lost 1; bases outside the gene matches: 9. CDR1 and CDR2 (germline): MNHEY, SMNVEV (reference sequence). The CDR3 contains 16 residues. DNA of the CDR3: TGTGCCAGCAGTTCCCGAACCGGGACAGGATCCTACGAGCAGTACTTC. Protein sequence: CASSSRTGTGSYEQYF.

Comment on this clonotype: Because the CDR3 is missing its conserved closing phenylalanine or tryptophan, this is likely a read error. This sequence joins TRBV29-1 and TRBJ2-1, with 9 bases fitting TRBD1. Germline assignment: CDR1 SQVTM and CDR2 ANQGSEA. The CDR3 is 12 residues long. J gave up 4 bases and V 7 bases, and 2 bases lay outside the gene matches. CDR3 sequence reads: CSAGQGYNEQFY. CDR3 bases: TGCAGCGCCGGACAGGGGTACAATGAGCAGTTCTAC.

The gene calls are TRBV6-1 and TRBJ2-7; 11 bases are shared with TRBD1. The CDR3 runs 15 residues. With 8 bases clipped from V and 4 bases from J, the junction kept 10 bases outside the gene matches. Germline V gives CDR1 MNHNS, CDR2 SASEGT. Written as DNA, the CDR3 is TGTGCCAGCGGTAGGGGGGGGACAGGGGGATACGAGCAGTACTTC. Translating gives CASGRGGTGGYEQYF.

This clonotype was seen a handful of times. The chain carries TRBV5-1 and TRBJ1-5; D call uncertain. The CDR3 spans 14 residues. With 0 bases removed from V and 7 bases from J, the gap between germline ends came to 11 bases. Germline loops: CDR1 SGHRS, CDR2 YFSETQ. The CDR3 sequence is CASSLGSGEQPQHF. The CDR3 coding sequence is TGCGCCAGCAGCTTGGGATCTGGGGAACAGCCCCAGCATTTT.

Details on this clonotype: At one end the junction does not follow the germline gene, possibly because of a read error. The rearrangement uses TRBV7-7 and TRBJ2-7, with D perhaps TRBD2 (5 bases). The CDR3 has 12 amino acids. Germline values: CDR1 SSHAT, CDR2 FNYEAQ (reference sequence). The CDR3 coding sequence is TGTGCTAGCAGCAGACTACTGGGCGAGCAGTACTTC. Amino acids: CASSRLLGEQYF.

There are many counts of this clonotype. The chain combines TRBV4-1 with TRBJ2-7; 7 bases align to TRBD2. The germline V gene encodes CDR1 MGHRA and CDR2 YSYEKL. The CDR3 extends over 17 amino acids. J lost 3 bases, V lost 4 bases, and 15 bases had no gene match. CDR3 protein: CASSRASGARLDYEQYF. CDR3 coding DNA: TGCGCCAGCAGCCGGGCTAGCGGAGCGAGACTAGACTACGAGCAGTACTTC.

This clonotype showed up many times. This chain connects TRBV4-3 to TRBJ1-1; D is ambiguous. Germline-derived CDR1 and CDR2 are LGHNA and YSLEER. V was cut by 0 bases and J by 0 bases, with 5 bases left in between. The CDR3 runs 14 residues. In DNA, the CDR3 is TGCGCCAGCAGCCAAGAAGGCATGAACACTGAAGCTTTCTTT. Its protein is CASSQEGMNTEAFF.

V and J are TRBV12-3 or TRBV12-4 and TRBJ2-5; 11 bases align to TRBD1. The CDR3 is 14 amino acids. V was clipped by 5 bases and J by 5 bases; unmatched bases: 4. The CDR3 DNA sequence: TGTGCCAGCAGTAACCGGGACAGGGGGGAGACCCAGTACTTC. It encodes CASSNRDRGETQYF.

The CDR3 DNA sequence: TGTGCCAGCAGTGGACGGGGTTTCGAAGAGACCCAGTACTTC. This gives the protein CASSGRGFEETQYF. The chain links TRBV25-1 to TRBJ2-5; tentatively, D is TRBD2 (5 bases). This CDR3 spans 14 amino acids. CDR1 and CDR2 (germline): MGHDK, SYGVNS. Trimming removed 4 bases at V and 3 bases at J, with 12 bases between.

The gene calls are TRBV6-1 and TRBJ2-3; 8 bases agree with TRBD2. The CDR3 consists of 15 residues. CDR1 is MNHNS and CDR2 is SASEGT in the germline V gene. V was clipped by 7 bases and J by 2 bases; unmatched bases: 8. The CDR3 sequence: CASTRGGVVTDTQYF. For the CDR3, the DNA is TGTGCCAGCACCCGGGGGGGCGTCGTCACAGATACGCAGTATTTT.

CDR3 in amino acids: CASSQGTVLYEQYF. The CDR3 bases are TGTGCCAGCAGTCAAGGGACAGTCCTCTACGAGCAGTACTTC. This chain connects TRBV12-3 or TRBV12-4 to TRBJ2-7, with TRBD1 matching over 7 bases. The CDR3 runs to 14 residues. V shed 5 bases and J 3 bases; nucleotides not matched to a gene: 7.

This clonotype was counted between two and nine times. The chain uses TRBV10-3 and TRBJ2-7; 8 positions match TRBD1. V was clipped by 4 bases and J by 6 bases; unmatched bases: 5. The germline V gene has CDR1 ENHRY and CDR2 SYGVKD. CDR3 size: 13 residues. The CDR3 nucleotides are TGTGCCATCAGTGCCGAGACAGGGGCCGAGCAGTACTTC. This gives the protein CAISAETGAEQYF.

The chain links TRBV27 to TRBJ2-2; 12 nucleotides agree with TRBD2. The germline V gene has CDR1 MNHEY and CDR2 SMNVEV (reference sequence). The CDR3 covers 14 residues. After removal of 6 bases from V and 9 bases from J, the junction contained 5 bases not matched to a gene. For the CDR3, the DNA is TGTGCCAGCAGAAGGACTAGCGGGGTTTGGGAGCTGTTTTTT. Its translation: CASRRTSGVWELFF.

The rearrangement uses TRBV5-6 and TRBJ2-1; D assignment may be TRBD1 or TRBD2 (6 bases each). Per germline, CDR1 SGHDT and CDR2 YYEEEE. The CDR3 runs to 14 residues. V was shortened by 4 bases and J by 9 bases, with 17 bases between the two germline ends. The chain's CDR3 is CASSPWGREGEQFF. The CDR3, as DNA: TGTGCCAGCAGCCCATGGGGGCGGGAAGGTGAGCAGTTCTTC.

J is TRBJ2-3 and V is TRBV20-1; the D call may be TRBD1 or TRBD2 (5 bases each). Germline values: CDR1 DFQATT, CDR2 SNEGSKA (reference sequence). The CDR3 runs 14 residues. Deletions cut 7 bases from V and 1 base from J, with 15 bases between. The DNA for the CDR3 is TGCAGTGTTTCACGGGACGTTCGCACAGATACGCAGTATTTT. Its translation is CSVSRDVRTDTQYF.

This chain uses TRBV6-1 with TRBJ2-5; D unresolved. The germline gives CDR1 MNHNS, CDR2 SASEGT. The CDR3 has 12 residues. V lost 1 base, J lost 4 bases, and 4 bases lay in between. The CDR3 DNA follows: TGTGCCAGCAGTGAAGTACGAGAGACCCAGTACTTC. This sequence encodes CASSEVRETQYF.

This clonotype appeared many times. J is TRBJ1-5 and V is TRBV24-1; TRBD1 aligns across 9 bases. The CDR3 sequence is 15 residues long. Germline-derived CDR1 and CDR2 are KGHDR and SFDVKD. Germline trimming cut 3 bases from V and 7 bases from J; bases unmatched to any gene: 6. The CDR3 spells CATSDAGQGLQPQHF. CDR3 DNA: TGTGCCACCAGTGATGCGGGACAGGGCTTGCAGCCCCAGCATTTT.

This clonotype was recorded a few times. This chain connects TRBV4-2 to TRBJ2-3; no clear D. Germline CDR1 reads LGHNA; CDR2 reads YNFKEQ. Trimming left V 0 bases short and J 4 bases short, with 8 bases between. This CDR3 is built from 14 residues. In DNA form, the CDR3 reads TGTGCCAGCAGCCAAGACTTAAATGCAGATACGCAGTATTTT. Translating it yields CASSQDLNADTQYF.